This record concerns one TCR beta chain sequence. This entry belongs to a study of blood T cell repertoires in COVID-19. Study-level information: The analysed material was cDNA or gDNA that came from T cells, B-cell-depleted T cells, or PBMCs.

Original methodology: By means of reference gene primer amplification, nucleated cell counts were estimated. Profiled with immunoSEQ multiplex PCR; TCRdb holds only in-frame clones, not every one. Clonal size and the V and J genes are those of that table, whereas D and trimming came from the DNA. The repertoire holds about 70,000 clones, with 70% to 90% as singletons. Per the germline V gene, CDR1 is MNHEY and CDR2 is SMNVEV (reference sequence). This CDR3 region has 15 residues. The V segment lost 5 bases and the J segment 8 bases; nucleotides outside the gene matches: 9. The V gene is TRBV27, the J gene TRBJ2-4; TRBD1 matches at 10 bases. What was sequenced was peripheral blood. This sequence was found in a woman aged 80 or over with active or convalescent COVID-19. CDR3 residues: CASSPTDRGMDIQYF. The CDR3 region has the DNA TGTGCCAGCAGTCCCACGGACAGGGGGATGGACATTCAGTACTTC.